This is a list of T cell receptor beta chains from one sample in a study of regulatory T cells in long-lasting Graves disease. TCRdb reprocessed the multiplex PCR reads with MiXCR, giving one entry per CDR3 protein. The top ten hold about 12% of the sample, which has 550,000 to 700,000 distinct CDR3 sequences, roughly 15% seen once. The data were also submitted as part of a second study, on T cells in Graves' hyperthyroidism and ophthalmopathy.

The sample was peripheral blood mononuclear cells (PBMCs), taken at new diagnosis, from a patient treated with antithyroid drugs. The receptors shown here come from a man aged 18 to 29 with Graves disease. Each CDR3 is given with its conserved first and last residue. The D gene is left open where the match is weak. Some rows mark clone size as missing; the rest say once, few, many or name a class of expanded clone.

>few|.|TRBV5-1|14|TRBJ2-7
CASSLARIPYEQYF
TGCGCCAGCAGCTTGGCCCGCATCCCCTACGAGCAGTACTTC
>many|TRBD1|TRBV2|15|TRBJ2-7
CASHRGTGSSYEQYF
TGTGCCAGCCACCGGGGGACAGGGTCCTCCTACGAGCAGTACTTC
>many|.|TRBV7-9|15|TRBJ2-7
CASSLAGYESYEQYF
TGTGCCAGCAGCTTAGCCGGTTATGAGTCCTACGAGCAGTACTTC
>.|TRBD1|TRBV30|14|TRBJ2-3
CAWMKGGFTDTQYF
TGTGCCTGGATGAAAGGGGGCTTCACAGATACGCAGTATTTT
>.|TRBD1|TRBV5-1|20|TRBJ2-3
CASSSGTGLLSGTYTDTQYF
TGCGCCAGCAGCTCCGGGACAGGATTACTTAGCGGAACATACACAGATACGCAGTATTTT
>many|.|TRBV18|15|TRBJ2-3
CASSPWGDMRDTQYF
TGTGCCAGCTCACCATGGGGGGACATGAGAGATACGCAGTATTTT
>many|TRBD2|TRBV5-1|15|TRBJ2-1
CASSLVAGTDNEQFF
TGCGCCAGCAGCTTGGTAGCGGGAACCGACAATGAGCAGTTCTTC
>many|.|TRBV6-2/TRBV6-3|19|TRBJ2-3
CASSYGTHGSGTGTDTQYF
TGTGCCAGCAGTTACGGGACTCACGGCTCTGGCACAGGCACAGATACGCAGTATTTT
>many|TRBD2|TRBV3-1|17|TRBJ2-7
CASSQDPTGPRGDEQYF
TGTGCCAGCAGCCAAGATCCGACAGGACCGCGGGGGGACGAGCAGTACTTC
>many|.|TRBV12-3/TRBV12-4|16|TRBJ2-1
CASSPAAGRLDNEQFF
TGTGCCAGCAGTCCGGCGGCTGGCCGCCTCGACAATGAGCAGTTCTTC
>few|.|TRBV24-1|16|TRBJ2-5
CATSAPGTENQETQYF
TGTGCCACCAGTGCCCCGGGTACAGAGAACCAAGAGACCCAGTACTTC
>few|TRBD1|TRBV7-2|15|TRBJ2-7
CASSLGDSLAYEQYF
TGTGCCAGCAGCTTAGGGGACAGCTTAGCCTACGAGCAGTACTTC
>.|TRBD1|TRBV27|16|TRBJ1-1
CASSSIRTGRDTEAFF
TGTGCCAGCAGTTCCATAAGGACAGGGAGGGACACTGAAGCTTTCTTT
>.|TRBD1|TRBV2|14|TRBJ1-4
CASTARDRGGKLFF
TGTGCCAGCACTGCCCGGGACAGGGGGGGAAAACTGTTTTTT
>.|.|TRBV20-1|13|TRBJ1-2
CSAPDSSFYGYTF
TGCAGTGCCCCGGACAGTTCCTTCTATGGCTACACCTTC
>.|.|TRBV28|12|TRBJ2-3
CASSLKGDTQYF
TGTGCCAGCAGTTTAAAGGGAGATACGCAGTATTTT
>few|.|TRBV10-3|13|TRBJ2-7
CAIAQGEPYEQYF
TGTGCCATCGCACAGGGCGAACCCTACGAGCAGTACTTC
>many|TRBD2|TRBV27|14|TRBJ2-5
CASTPLAGGGTQYF
TGTGCCAGCACCCCACTAGCGGGAGGGGGGACCCAGTACTTC
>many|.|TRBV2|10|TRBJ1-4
CASLREKLFF
TGTGCCAGCCTGAGAGAAAAACTGTTTTTT
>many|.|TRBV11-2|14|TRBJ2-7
CASSFFDPGDEQYF
TGTGCCAGCAGCTTTTTCGACCCGGGAGACGAGCAGTACTTC
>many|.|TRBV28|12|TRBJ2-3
CASSAYTDTQYF
TGTGCCAGCAGTGCCTACACAGATACGCAGTATTTT
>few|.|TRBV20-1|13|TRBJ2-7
CSANREGAFEQYF
TGCAGTGCTAACAGGGAGGGGGCATTCGAGCAGTACTTC
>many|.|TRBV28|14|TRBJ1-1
CASKTSPTNTEAFF
TGTGCCAGCAAAACTTCTCCCACGAACACTGAAGCTTTCTTT
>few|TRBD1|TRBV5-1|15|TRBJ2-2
CASSLGQGNTGELFF
TGCGCCAGCAGCTTGGGACAGGGAAACACCGGGGAGCTGTTTTTT
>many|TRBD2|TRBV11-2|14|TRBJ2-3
CASSMTSFADTQYF
TGTGCCAGCAGCATGACTAGCTTCGCAGATACGCAGTATTTT
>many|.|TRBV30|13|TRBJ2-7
CAWSRDGPYEQYF
TGTGCCTGGAGTCGGGACGGACCCTACGAGCAGTACTTC
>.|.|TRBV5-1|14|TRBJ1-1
CASSLSNPDTEAFF
TGCGCCAGCAGCTTAAGCAACCCGGACACTGAAGCTTTCTTT
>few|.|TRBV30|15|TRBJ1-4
CAWSVTWQGDEKLFF
TGTGCCTGGAGTGTTACGTGGCAGGGAGACGAAAAACTGTTTTTT
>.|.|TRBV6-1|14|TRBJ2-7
CASIVTGSLYEQYF
TGTGCCAGCATTGTTACAGGGAGCCTTTACGAGCAGTACTTC
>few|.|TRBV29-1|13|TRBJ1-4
CSVGGWAGEKLFF
TGCAGCGTTGGCGGATGGGCGGGTGAAAAACTGTTTTTT
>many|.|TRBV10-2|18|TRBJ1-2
CASSVGSTADQKRDGYTF
TGCGCCAGCAGTGTAGGTTCGACAGCCGACCAAAAGAGGGATGGCTACACCTTC
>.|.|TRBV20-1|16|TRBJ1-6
CSAIPASTGLNSPLHF
TGCAGTGCTATCCCTGCCTCGACAGGCTTGAATTCACCCCTCCACTTT
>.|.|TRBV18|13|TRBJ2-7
CASSPGRNYEQYF
TGTGCCAGCTCGCCAGGACGGAACTACGAGCAGTACTTC
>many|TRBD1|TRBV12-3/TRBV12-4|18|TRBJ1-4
CASGNPRGQSSTNEKLFF
TGTGCCAGCGGGAACCCCAGGGGGCAGTCTTCAACTAATGAAAAACTGTTTTTT
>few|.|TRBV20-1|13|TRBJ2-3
CSARWQGPDTQYF
TGCAGTGCTAGATGGCAGGGTCCAGATACGCAGTATTTT
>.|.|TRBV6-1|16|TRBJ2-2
CASSHFGPEYTGELFF
TGTGCCAGCAGCCATTTTGGACCGGAATACACCGGGGAGCTGTTTTTT
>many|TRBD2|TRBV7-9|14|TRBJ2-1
CASSLDAGGNEQFF
TGTGCCAGCAGCTTAGATGCGGGGGGCAATGAGCAGTTCTTC
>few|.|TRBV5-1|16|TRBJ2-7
CASSLTGRIRSYEQYF
TGCGCCAGCAGCTTGACAGGGCGAATTCGGTCCTACGAGCAGTACTTC
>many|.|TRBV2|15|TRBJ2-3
CASKGGGPSTDTQYF
TGTGCCAGCAAGGGGGGAGGGCCCAGCACAGATACGCAGTATTTT
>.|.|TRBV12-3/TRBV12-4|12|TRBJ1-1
CASSLAVAGAFF
TGTGCCAGCAGTTTAGCTGTGGCAGGGGCTTTCTTT
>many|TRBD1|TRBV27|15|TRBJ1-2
CASSFTGGYGYGYTF
TGTGCCAGCAGTTTCACAGGGGGCTACGGCTATGGCTACACCTTC
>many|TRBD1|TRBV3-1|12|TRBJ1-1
CASKTGYTEAFF
TGTGCCAGCAAGACAGGGTACACTGAAGCTTTCTTT
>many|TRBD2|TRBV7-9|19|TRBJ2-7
CASSLQTPLVAGEPIEQYF
TGTGCCAGCAGCCTACAAACTCCCCTGGTAGCGGGAGAACCGATCGAGCAGTACTTC
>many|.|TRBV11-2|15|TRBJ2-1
CASSLERGSYNEQFF
TGTGCCAGCAGCTTAGAAAGGGGCTCCTACAATGAGCAGTTCTTC
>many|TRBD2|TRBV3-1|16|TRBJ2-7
CASSQPRTSGRKEQYF
TGTGCCAGCAGCCAGCCTCGGACTAGCGGGAGAAAAGAGCAGTACTTC
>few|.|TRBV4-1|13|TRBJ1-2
CASWDAVGYGYTF
TGCGCCAGTTGGGACGCCGTGGGGTATGGCTACACCTTC
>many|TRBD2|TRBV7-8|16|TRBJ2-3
CASSRTSGRSDGTQYF
TGTGCCAGCAGCCGGACTAGCGGGAGATCAGACGGGACGCAGTATTTT
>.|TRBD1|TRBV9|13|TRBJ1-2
CASSVGQGNGYTF
TGTGCCAGCAGCGTAGGACAGGGGAATGGCTACACCTTC
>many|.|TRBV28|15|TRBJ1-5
CASRSHRDSNQPQHF
TGTGCCAGCAGGTCACACAGGGATAGCAATCAGCCCCAGCATTTT
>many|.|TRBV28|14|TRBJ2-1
CASSPVRVYNEQFF
TGTGCCAGCAGCCCCGTGAGGGTTTACAATGAGCAGTTCTTC
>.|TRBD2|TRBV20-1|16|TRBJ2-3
CSARDGTSGTQDTQYF
TGCAGTGCTAGAGATGGGACTAGCGGGACCCAAGATACGCAGTATTTT